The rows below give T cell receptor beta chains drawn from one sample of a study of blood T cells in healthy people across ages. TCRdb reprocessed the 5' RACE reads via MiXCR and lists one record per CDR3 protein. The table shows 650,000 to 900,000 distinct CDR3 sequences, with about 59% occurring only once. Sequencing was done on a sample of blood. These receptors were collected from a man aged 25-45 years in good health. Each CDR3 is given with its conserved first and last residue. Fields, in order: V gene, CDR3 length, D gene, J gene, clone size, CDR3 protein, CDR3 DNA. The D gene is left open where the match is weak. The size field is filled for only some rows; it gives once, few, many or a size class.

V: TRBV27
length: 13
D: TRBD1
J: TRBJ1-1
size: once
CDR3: CASIQGQGDEAFF
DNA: TGTGCCAGCATTCAGGGACAGGGGGATGAAGCTTTCTTT

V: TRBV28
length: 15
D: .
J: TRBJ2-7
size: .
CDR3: CASSLRAGQSYEQYF
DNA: TGTGCCAGCAGTTTACGCGCAGGGCAGTCCTACGAGCAGTACTTC

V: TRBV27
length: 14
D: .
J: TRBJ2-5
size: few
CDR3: CASSPWTVQETQYF
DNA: TGTGCCAGCAGTCCTTGGACAGTCCAAGAGACCCAGTACTTC

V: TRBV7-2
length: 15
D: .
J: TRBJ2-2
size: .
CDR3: CASSFGQVNTGELFF
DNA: TGTGCCAGCAGCTTCGGGCAGGTGAACACCGGGGAGCTGTTTTTT

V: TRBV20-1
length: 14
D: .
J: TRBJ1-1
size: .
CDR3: CSARAARGRGEAFF
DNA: TGCAGTGCTAGAGCCGCACGGGGGCGAGGTGAAGCTTTCTTT

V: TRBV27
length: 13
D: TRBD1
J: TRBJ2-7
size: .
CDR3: CASKRTGRYEQYF
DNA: TGTGCCAGCAAACGGACAGGGAGGTACGAGCAGTACTTC

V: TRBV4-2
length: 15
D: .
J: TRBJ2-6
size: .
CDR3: CASSQEGFGANVLTF
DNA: TGTGCCAGCAGCCAAGAGGGTTTCGGGGCCAACGTCCTGACTTTC

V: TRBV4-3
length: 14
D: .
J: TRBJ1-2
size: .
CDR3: CASSQDTGTYGYTF
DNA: TGCGCCAGCAGCCAAGACACAGGGACCTATGGCTACACCTTC

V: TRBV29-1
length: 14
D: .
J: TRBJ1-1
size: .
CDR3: CSARTGGGNTEAFF
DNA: TGCAGCGCCCGAACCGGGGGCGGAAACACTGAAGCTTTCTTT

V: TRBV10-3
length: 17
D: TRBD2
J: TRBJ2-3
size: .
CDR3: CAISEHVELAVGDTQYF
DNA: TGTGCCATCAGTGAGCACGTGGAACTAGCGGTGGGTGATACGCAGTATTTT

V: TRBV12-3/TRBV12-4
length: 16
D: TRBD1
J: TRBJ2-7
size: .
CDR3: CASSLASGQGAPEQYF
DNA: TGTGCCAGCAGTTTAGCGAGTGGACAGGGGGCGCCTGAGCAGTACTTC